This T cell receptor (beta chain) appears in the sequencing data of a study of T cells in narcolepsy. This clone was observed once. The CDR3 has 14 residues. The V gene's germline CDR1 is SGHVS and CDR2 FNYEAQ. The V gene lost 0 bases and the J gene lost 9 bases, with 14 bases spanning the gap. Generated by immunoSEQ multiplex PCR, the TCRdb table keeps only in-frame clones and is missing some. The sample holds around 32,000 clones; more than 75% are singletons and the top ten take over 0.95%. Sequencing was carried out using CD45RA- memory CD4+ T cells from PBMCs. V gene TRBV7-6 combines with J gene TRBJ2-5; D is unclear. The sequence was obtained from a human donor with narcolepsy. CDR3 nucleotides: TGTGCCAGCAGCTTAGCCGTTACGGCCTCGGCCCAGTACTTC. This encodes CASSLAVTASAQYF.